Detailed here is one T cell receptor beta chain. Time point meaning: pretreatment peripheral blood. This specimen belongs to a study of PD-L1 blockade in urothelial cancer. Study overall: Enrolled patients had been treated previously with 0 to 3 chemotherapy regimens. Specimens of blood held a median count of roughly 140,000 T cells.

The J segment lost 0 bases and the V segment lost 2 bases, leaving 20 bases of the junction unmatched. From germline, CDR1 is KGHSH and CDR2 LQKENI. The CDR3 contains 21 residues. Only in-frame clones appear in the TCRdb table, and some are missing; sequencing was by immunoSEQ multiplex PCR. Here the sample spans about 56,000 clones, around 86% being singletons. The input for sequencing was PBMCs, taken around atezolizumab (anti-PD-L1) treatment. V gene TRBV18 combines with J gene TRBJ1-1; TRBD1 aligns across 8 bases. The source is a man in his sixties or seventies with urothelial cancer. The CDR3 loop reads CASSPLGSPVGQGKLNTEAFF. The CDR3 nucleotides read TGTGCCAGCTCACCATTGGGTAGCCCGGTTGGACAGGGAAAATTGAACACTGAAGCTTTCTTT.